The 23 T cell receptor beta chains listed next were all sequenced from one sample in a study of cytomegalovirus exposure and HLA in healthy donors. Sequencing used immunoSEQ multiplex PCR; TCRdb keeps in-frame clones, though not all of them. The sample shows 250,000 to 400,000 clones, 88% of them seen only once. Sequencing used PBMCs. The receptors stem from a man younger than 45 in good health and CMV-seronegative.

CDR3 coding DNA: TGTGCCAGCAGCCAAGAAACCGCCGTAGCGGGGGCCGAGCAGTTCTTC. Its translation is CASSQETAVAGAEQFF. This chain uses TRBV4-2 with TRBJ2-1; 9 bases match TRBD2. The germline CDR1 and CDR2 sequences are LGHNA and YNFKEQ. CDR3 length equals 16 residues. Trimming cost V 0 bases and J 10 bases; bases outside gene matches: 10.

This chain connects TRBV5-6 to TRBJ1-2, with TRBD1 as a possible D gene (5 bases). V lost 0 bases and J lost 8, with 8 bases in between. This CDR3 comprises 12 residues. Germline-derived CDR1 and CDR2 are SGHDT and YYEEEE. The CDR3 loop reads CASSLVGHGYTF. DNA of the CDR3: TGTGCCAGCAGCTTGGTGGGGCACGGCTACACCTTC. Together with reference TRBV5-6 and TRBJ1-2, the CDR3 gives the full variable domain: DAGVTQSPTHLIKTRGQQVTLRCSPKSGHDTVSWYQQALGQGPQFIFQYYEEEERQRGNFPDRFSGHQFPNYSSELNVNALLLGDSALYLCASSLVGHGYTFGSGTRLTVV.

This clone was picked up one time. The genes are TRBV11-2 and TRBJ2-7; 8 bases align to TRBD1. Germline CDR1 reads SGHAT; CDR2 reads FQNNGV. J lost 5 bases, V lost 2 bases, and 8 bases had no gene match. The CDR3 contains 15 residues. DNA of the CDR3: TGTGCCAGCAGCTTACGGGGGACAGGTCCCGACGAGCAGTACTTC. Translated: CASSLRGTGPDEQYF.

The CDR3 DNA reads TGTGCCAGCAGCTCCGGCCTAGACCAGTTCTTC. Protein sequence: CASSSGLDQFF. This chain joins TRBV11-3 and TRBJ2-1, with unresolved D. CDR1 is SGHNT and CDR2 is YENEEA in the germline V gene. The germline V and J ends were trimmed by 4 bases and 13 bases, with 11 bases remaining between them. The CDR3 loop spans 11 amino acids. The variable domain in full, with the rest retrieved from reference TRBV11-3 and TRBJ2-1, is EAGVVQSPRYKIIEKKQPVAFWCNPISGHNTLYWYLQNLGQGPELLIRYENEEAVDDSQLPKDRFSAERLKGVDSTLKIQPAELGDSAVYLCASSSGLDQFFGPGTRLTVL.

This sequence joins TRBV2 and TRBJ2-7; 7 bases are a match to TRBD1. The trim removed 1 base at V and 2 bases at J, leaving 8 bases unmatched. The germline gives CDR1 SNHLY, CDR2 FYNNEI. The CDR3 consists of 16 residues. CDR3 region: CASSEEGAPLPYEQYF. The CDR3 nucleotides are TGTGCCAGCAGTGAAGAGGGGGCTCCCCTTCCCTACGAGCAGTACTTC. The entire variable domain, with the rest obtained from reference TRBV2 and TRBJ2-7, is as follows: EPEVTQTPSHQVTQMGQEVILRCVPISNHLYFYWYRQILGQKVEFLVSFYNNEISEKSEIFDDQFSVERPDGSNFTLKIRSTKLEDSAMYFCASSEEGAPLPYEQYFGPGTRLTVT.

The chain recombines TRBV2 with TRBJ1-1, with a tentative D call TRBD1 (6 bases). This CDR3 spans 11 amino acids. The V and J ends lost 3 bases and 14 bases respectively, with 13 bases between them. Germline CDR1 SNHLY, CDR2 FYNNEI. CDR3 nucleotides: TGTGCCAGCAGTGACCTGGGACACCCCTTCTTT. Its translation: CASSDLGHPFF. Full variable domain (outside the CDR3, taken from reference TRBV2 and TRBJ1-1): EPEVTQTPSHQVTQMGQEVILRCVPISNHLYFYWYRQILGQKVEFLVSFYNNEISEKSEIFDDQFSVERPDGSNFTLKIRSTKLEDSAMYFCASSDLGHPFFGQGTRLTVV.

The chain carries TRBV5-1 and TRBJ2-3; 10 bases agree with TRBD2. V dropped 4 bases and J dropped 6; count of bases not matched to a gene: 11. This CDR3 contains 16 residues. CDR1 SGHRS and CDR2 YFSETQ come from the germline V gene. CDR3 sequence reads: CASSPQAGGPMDTQYF. The CDR3 nucleotides read TGCGCCAGCAGCCCTCAAGCGGGGGGGCCTATGGATACGCAGTATTTT.

This chain uses TRBV7-9 with TRBJ1-2; 9 bases match TRBD1. V gave up 5 bases and J gave up 1 base; unmatched junction bases: 14. This CDR3 is built from 18 residues. The germline gives CDR1 SEHNR, CDR2 FQNEAQ (reference sequence). The CDR3 loop is CASSPLRDRATLNYGYTF. DNA of the CDR3: TGTGCCAGCAGCCCGCTACGGGACAGGGCTACTCTTAACTATGGCTACACCTTC.

The J gene is TRBJ1-3, the V gene TRBV7-6; perhaps TRBD1 as D (6 bases). The length of the CDR3 is 16 residues. The V and J ends lost 5 bases and 0 bases respectively, with 14 bases between them. The V gene's germline CDR1 is SGHVS and CDR2 FNYEAQ. The CDR3, as DNA: TGTGCCAGCAGCGGCCGGGACATAAACTCTGGAAACACCATATATTTT. This gives the protein CASSGRDINSGNTIYF. Together with reference TRBV7-6 and TRBJ1-3, the CDR3 gives the full variable domain: GAGVSQSPRYKVTKRGQDVALRCDPISGHVSLYWYRQALGQGPEFLTYFNYEAQQDKSGLPNDRFSAERPEGSISTLTIQRTEQRDSAMYRCASSGRDINSGNTIYFGEGSWLTVV.

The chain carries TRBV4-3 and TRBJ1-2; 8 bases fit TRBD1. V was pared by 1 base and J by 7 bases, with 8 bases of the junction left unmatched. CDR3 length equals 15 residues. CDR1 LGHNA and CDR2 YSLEER come from the germline V gene. The CDR3 DNA reads as TGCGCCAGCAGCCAAGGACAGGGGACATTCAGTGGCTACACCTTC. Translating it yields CASSQGQGTFSGYTF.

The rearrangement links TRBV11-2 to TRBJ1-1; no definite D call. V dropped 3 bases and J dropped 4 bases, with 9 bases sitting between them. CDR3 length equals 13 residues. Germline CDR1 reads SGHAT; CDR2 reads FQNNGV. In nucleotides, the CDR3 is TGTGCCAGCAGCTTCAGAGAGGCCACTGAAGCTTTCTTT. Protein: CASSFREATEAFF.

V usage is TRBV29-1 and J usage is TRBJ1-2; 9 bases fit TRBD1. V gave up 3 bases and J gave up 8 bases; unmatched junction bases: 10. The CDR3 is 14 residues long. Germline lookup yields CDR1 SQVTM and CDR2 ANQGSEA. The CDR3 reads CSVDGRGQGYGYTF. Here the CDR3 DNA reads TGCAGCGTTGACGGTCGGGGACAGGGATACGGCTACACCTTC.

The V and J genes are TRBV19 and TRBJ1-5, with D perhaps matching TRBD1 (5 bases). The CDR3 is made up of 15 amino acids. The V end lost 3 bases, the J end lost 0 bases, and 9 bases lay between the germline ends. In germline, CDR1 is LNHDA, CDR2 SQIVND (reference sequence). CDR3 bases: TGTGCCAGTAGTATGCCGGGGGGTAGCAATCAGCCCCAGCATTTT. Protein product: CASSMPGGSNQPQHF.

The chain recombines TRBV5-1 with TRBJ2-3; 10 nucleotides align to TRBD2. V dropped 2 bases and J dropped 2; count of bases not matched to a gene: 5. The germline V gene encodes CDR1 SGHRS and CDR2 YFSETQ. This CDR3 contains 16 residues. CDR3 loop: CASSFASGGITDTQYF. The DNA for the CDR3 is TGCGCCAGCAGCTTTGCTAGCGGGGGAATCACAGATACGCAGTATTTT.

This chain connects TRBV5-1 to TRBJ1-1; TRBD1 matches at 10 bases. Germline CDR1 is SGHRS and CDR2 is YFSETQ. There are 15 residues in the CDR3. The V segment lost 1 base and the J segment 3 bases; nucleotides outside the gene matches: 3. The CDR3 DNA is TGCGCCAGCAGCTTGCCCGGGACAGGGGACACTGAAGCTTTCTTT. Translation gives CASSLPGTGDTEAFF.

Note on this clone: This specimen includes other DNA sequences encoding the same CDR3. The V and J genes are TRBV19 and TRBJ2-7, with D perhaps TRBD1 (5 bases). The CDR3 totals 13 residues. Trimming took 3 bases from V and 3 from J, leaving 9 bases between them. Germline V CDR1 and CDR2: LNHDA, SQIVND (reference sequence). The CDR3 reads CASSIRQSYEQYF. Here the CDR3 DNA reads TGTGCCAGTAGTATCAGACAGAGCTACGAGCAGTACTTC.

Comments on this clone: This sample includes further DNA sequences coding for the same CDR3. The chain joins TRBV6-1 to TRBJ2-7, with TRBD1 matching 11 bases. CDR1 is MNHNS and CDR2 is SASEGT in the germline V gene. This CDR3 is 15 amino acids long. Losses at the gene ends were 1 base for V and 3 bases for J; bases not matched to a gene: 2. In nucleotides, the CDR3 is TGTGCCAGCAGTGAAGGGACAGGGGGCTTCTACGAGCAGTACTTC. Its protein product is CASSEGTGGFYEQYF.

V gene TRBV29-1 combines with J gene TRBJ1-1; D gene unclear. The V gene lost 6 bases and the J gene lost 2 bases, with 10 bases spanning the gap. Germline V gene lookup returns CDR1 SQVTM and CDR2 ANQGSEA. CDR3 size: 12 residues. The CDR3: CSVRRSNTEAFF. For the CDR3, the DNA is TGCAGCGTCCGCCGCAGTAACACTGAAGCTTTCTTT.

The chain joins TRBV6-5 to TRBJ1-1; a weak D match, TRBD1 (5 bases). Germline assignment: CDR1 MNHEY and CDR2 SVGAGI. With 2 bases removed from V and 1 base from J, the gap between germline ends came to 8 bases. This CDR3 has 14 amino acids. DNA of the CDR3: TGTGCCAGCAGTTACGTAGGGGCGAACACTGAAGCTTTCTTT. Amino acid sequence: CASSYVGANTEAFF.

In nucleotides, the CDR3 is TGTGCCAGCAGCCTCGGACAGGTAACTATTATGAACACTGAAGCTTTCTTT. This sequence encodes CASSLGQVTIMNTEAFF. The genes are TRBV7-9 and TRBJ1-1; 7 bases line up with TRBD1. The CDR3 runs 17 residues. CDR1 is SEHNR and CDR2 is FQNEAQ in the germline V gene (reference sequence). Germline trimming cut 5 bases from V and 0 bases from J; bases unmatched to any gene: 12.

The chain uses TRBV7-9 and TRBJ1-1; tentative D call: TRBD1 (6 bases). CDR3 size: 17 residues. Per germline, CDR1 SEHNR and CDR2 FQNEAQ (reference sequence). V lost 4 bases and J 1 base, leaving 19 bases between the germline ends. CDR3 in amino acids: CASSSLGGGNGNTEAFF. CDR3 nucleotides: TGTGCCAGCAGCTCCCTAGGGGGGGGGAACGGGAACACTGAAGCTTTCTTT.

The chain carries TRBV10-2 and TRBJ1-3; the D gene is possibly TRBD1 (6 bases). In germline, CDR1 is WSHSY, CDR2 SAAADI. The CDR3 spans 16 residues. Trimming cost V 6 bases and J 0 bases, with 15 bases left between them. CDR3 in amino acids: CASRGIDRISGNTIYF. The CDR3, as DNA: TGCGCCAGCAGGGGAATTGACAGGATCTCTGGAAACACCATATATTTT.

The gene calls are TRBV5-6 and TRBJ2-3, with 11 positions matching TRBD2. V shed 2 bases, J shed 4 bases, and the junction held 9 bases outside the gene matches. Germline V gene sequence: CDR1 SGHDT, CDR2 YYEEEE. This CDR3 has 17 amino acids. Written as DNA, the CDR3 is TGTGCCAGCAGCTTCCCCCGACTAGCGGGGAACGCAGATACGCAGTATTTT. As protein: CASSFPRLAGNADTQYF.